This T cell receptor (beta chain) was observed in a study of blood T cell repertoires in COVID-19. The V gene lost 2 bases and the J gene lost 6 bases, with 15 bases spanning the gap. There are 15 residues in the CDR3. In germline, CDR1 is SGDLS, CDR2 YYNGEE. The authors' processing: Amplified reference gene primers provided the basis for estimating nucleated cell counts. Generated by immunoSEQ multiplex PCR, the TCRdb table keeps only in-frame clones and is missing some. V and J calls and clone size are those listed in that table; D and trimming were worked out from the DNA. The data contain roughly 49,000 clones, approximately 83% of them singletons.

The specimen was peripheral blood. The receptor comes from a man between 35 and 55 years old with acute or convalescent COVID-19. The J gene is TRBJ1-5, the V gene TRBV9; tentatively, D is TRBD1 (5 bases). CDR3 protein: CASSVSSGIGQPQHF. The CDR3 nucleotides read TGTGCCAGCAGCGTCTCCTCAGGGATCGGTCAGCCCCAGCATTTT.